These 28 T cell receptor beta chains share one sample of origin, sequenced in a study of blood T cell repertoires in COVID-19 (TCRdb year 2020). Library preparation was by the immunoSEQ multiplex PCR assay. TCRdb holds this immuneACCESS table with in-frame rearrangements only. Some clones are missing; in checked studies, unresolved V genes explain under half, and the rest has no known cause. This sample lists some 120,000 clones; around 89% were detected once. The ten top clones hold 7.5% to 8% of the sample. Sequenced: peripheral blood. Receptors were obtained from a man aged 50-60 years with acute or convalescent COVID-19.

The chain joins TRBV24-1 to TRBJ1-6; D is unresolved. CDR3 size: 13 residues. With 4 bases removed from V and 11 bases from J, the gap between germline ends came to 11 bases. Germline CDR1 and CDR2: KGHDR and SFDVKD. The CDR3 loop is CATSEVIEAPLHF. CDR3 nucleotide sequence: TGTGCCACCAGTGAAGTCATAGAGGCACCCCTCCACTTT.

The chain recombines TRBV11-3 with TRBJ1-6; weak D call: TRBD1 (5 bases). Trimming left V 7 bases short and J 5 bases short, with 12 bases between. CDR3 length: 14 residues. In germline, CDR1 is SGHNT, CDR2 YENEEA. The CDR3 loop reads CASKLRGDNSPLHF. The CDR3 coding sequence is TGTGCCAGCAAACTTCGGGGGGATAATTCACCCCTCCACTTT.

The genes are TRBV14 and TRBJ2-4, with D perhaps TRBD1 (5 bases). Between the trimmed V and J ends, which lost 0 bases and 3 bases, there was a span of 9 bases. Germline CDR1 SGHDN, CDR2 FVKESK. The CDR3 runs 15 residues. This CDR3 reads CASSQDERGKNIQYF. CDR3 bases: TGTGCCAGCAGCCAAGATGAAAGGGGCAAAAACATTCAGTACTTC.

This clone turned up a few times. DNA for the CDR3: TGTGCCAGCAGTGGACAGGGGGCCTACAATGAGCAGTTCTTC. Amino acid sequence: CASSGQGAYNEQFF. This sequence joins TRBV2 and TRBJ2-1; 9 positions agree with TRBD1. J lost 2 bases, V lost 4 bases, and 0 bases had no gene match. CDR3 length equals 14 residues. Germline lookup yields CDR1 SNHLY and CDR2 FYNNEI.

CDR3: CAIGRGTAGGTEQFF. DNA for the CDR3: TGTGCCATCGGGCGGGGTACAGCGGGAGGGACTGAGCAGTTCTTC. This sequence joins TRBV10-3 and TRBJ2-1, with 10 bases lining up with TRBD2. This CDR3 is 15 amino acids long. J was trimmed by 9 bases and V by 8 bases; bases with no gene match: 13. CDR1 is ENHRY and CDR2 is SYGVKD in the germline V gene.

The chain recombines TRBV6-1 with TRBJ1-3; no clear D. CDR1 and CDR2 from the germline V gene are MNHNS and SASEGT. Trimming removed 4 bases at V and 2 bases at J, with 3 bases between. This CDR3 has 12 amino acids. CDR3 in DNA: TGTGCCAGCAGTGCGGCTGGAAACACCATATATTTT. This gives the protein CASSAAGNTIYF.

The rearrangement uses TRBV9 and TRBJ2-7, with 7 positions matching TRBD1. This CDR3 region has 15 residues. V was clipped by 0 bases and J by 5 bases; unmatched bases: 8. Germline loops: CDR1 SGDLS, CDR2 YYNGEE. Here the CDR3 reads CASSVGGDRAHEQYF. In DNA, the CDR3 is TGTGCCAGCAGCGTAGGGGGTGACAGGGCCCACGAGCAGTACTTC.

This chain uses TRBV19 with TRBJ2-7; a weak D match, TRBD1 (6 bases). Per germline, CDR1 LNHDA and CDR2 SQIVND (reference sequence). Trimming shortened V by 6 bases and J by 7 bases, and 16 bases separated the two germline ends. The CDR3 length is 13 residues. CDR3 sequence reads: CASRSSGVGEQYF. CDR3 nucleotides: TGTGCCAGTAGAAGCTCAGGGGTAGGAGAGCAGTACTTC.

The chain couples TRBV7-9 to TRBJ2-1; a weak D match, TRBD1 (6 bases). V was trimmed by 5 bases and J by 3 bases, leaving 14 bases between them. Germline CDR1 is SEHNR and CDR2 is FQNEAQ (reference sequence). This CDR3 has 15 residues. The CDR3 bases are TGTGCCAGCAGCCCCCGGACAGAAATCTACAATGAGCAGTTCTTC. It specifies CASSPRTEIYNEQFF. Filled out from reference TRBV7-9 and TRBJ2-1, the complete variable domain reads DTGVSQNPRHKITKRGQNVTFRCDPISEHNRLYWYRQTLGQGPEFLTYFQNEAQLEKSRLLSDRFSAERPKGSFSTLEIQRTEQGDSAMYLCASSPRTEIYNEQFFGPGTRLTVL.

CDR3 sequence (DNA): TGTGCCAGCAGTGAATCCGCTGCGACTTGGAAGCATTTT. It translates to CASSESAATWKHF. The chain recombines TRBV25-1 with TRBJ1-5; unclear D gene. The ends were cut back, 1 base at V and 14 bases at J, with 15 bases in the middle. In germline, CDR1 is MGHDK, CDR2 SYGVNS. The CDR3 has 13 residues.

This clone came up many times. The chain carries TRBV6-2 or TRBV6-3 and TRBJ2-1, with TRBD1 as a possible D gene (6 bases). The CDR3 runs to 15 residues. Germline CDR1 and CDR2: MNHEY and SVGEGT. Trimming removed 2 bases at V and 2 bases at J, with 10 bases between. CDR3: CASSYRQEPYNEQFF. For the CDR3, the DNA is TGTGCCAGCAGTTACCGACAGGAACCCTACAATGAGCAGTTCTTC.

This chain connects TRBV14 to TRBJ1-6; no definite D call. Germline V gene sequence: CDR1 SGHDN, CDR2 FVKESK. This CDR3 is built from 14 residues. V was cut by 2 bases and J by 5 bases, with 7 bases left in between. The CDR3 region is CASSQRHNNSPLHF. The CDR3 DNA reads as TGTGCCAGCAGCCAAAGACATAATAATTCACCCCTCCACTTT. Combining the CDR3 with reference TRBV14 and TRBJ1-6 gives the whole variable domain EAGVTQFPSHSVIEKGQTVTLRCDPISGHDNLYWYRRVMGKEIKFLLHFVKESKQDESGMPNNRFLAERTGGTYSTLKVQPAELEDSGVYFCASSQRHNNSPLHFGNGTRLTVT.

CDR3 protein: CASSLLGTGWDTGELFF. The CDR3 DNA reads as TGTGCCAGCAGCTTATTGGGGACAGGGTGGGACACCGGGGAGCTGTTTTTT. The rearrangement links TRBV7-8 to TRBJ2-2, with TRBD1 matching 9 bases. Germline V gene sequence: CDR1 SGHVS, CDR2 FQNEAQ. This CDR3 is 17 amino acids long. The V segment lost 2 bases and the J segment 3 bases; nucleotides outside the gene matches: 7.

This chain links TRBV7-8 with TRBJ1-2, with D possibly being TRBD1 (5 bases). CDR1 and CDR2 from the germline V gene are SGHVS and FQNEAQ. The CDR3 length is 17 residues. Trimming cost V 5 bases and J 3 bases, with 22 bases left between them. The CDR3 is CASSPLEGRQGDYGYTF. The CDR3 DNA reads as TGTGCCAGCAGCCCACTGGAGGGTCGACAAGGGGACTATGGCTACACCTTC.

This clone was detected once. The chain employs TRBV6-2 or TRBV6-3 and TRBJ1-2; possibly TRBD1 for D (6 bases). This CDR3 is built from 12 residues. Looked up from germline, CDR1 is MNHEY and CDR2 is SVGEGT. Trimming removed 4 bases at V and 13 bases at J, with 16 bases between. CDR3 amino acids: CASSSPQGSRTF. DNA for the CDR3: TGTGCCAGCAGTTCCCCACAGGGTTCCCGCACCTTC.

This clone was counted once. This chain connects TRBV19 to TRBJ2-3, with TRBD2 matching over 9 bases. V lost 1 base to trimming and J lost 6 bases; unmatched junction nucleotides: 2. The CDR3 contains 14 residues. Germline CDR1 reads LNHDA; CDR2 reads SQIVND (reference sequence). The CDR3, as DNA: TGTGCCAGTAGTATAGGGCGGGAGGGCGATACGCAGTATTTT. Translation gives CASSIGREGDTQYF.

The genes are TRBV7-9 and TRBJ2-1, with D possibly TRBD1 on 6 matching bases. Trimming pared 5 bases from V and 8 bases from J, leaving 19 bases between. Looked up from germline, CDR1 is SEHNR and CDR2 is FQNEAQ (reference sequence). This CDR3 region has 15 residues. The CDR3 coding sequence is TGTGCCAGCAGCCAGCAGGGGCCCATCGTTGATGAGCAGTTCTTC. This codes for CASSQQGPIVDEQFF.

The rearrangement joins TRBV15 to TRBJ1-1; unclear D gene. Germline assignment: CDR1 LNHNV and CDR2 YYDKDF (reference sequence). Trimming stripped 0 bases from V and 1 base from J, with 9 bases between. CDR3 size: 15 residues. DNA for the CDR3: TGTGCCACCAGCAGAGACAGCGGGAAGAACACTGAAGCTTTCTTT. This sequence encodes CATSRDSGKNTEAFF.

This clone was picked up one time. This rearrangement joins TRBV21-1 to TRBJ2-7; the table assigns TRBD2, which was not confirmed against the DNA. TRBV21-1 is a documented pseudogene. This CDR3 region has 13 residues. The CDR3 loop is CASTGAGGDEQYF. The CDR3 region has the DNA TGTGCCAGCACCGGAGCGGGAGGCGACGAGCAGTACTTC.

The V gene is TRBV27, the J gene TRBJ1-2, with TRBD1 as a possible D gene (6 bases). The V gene's germline CDR1 is MNHEY and CDR2 SMNVEV (reference sequence). The V gene lost 6 bases and the J gene lost 2 bases, with 13 bases spanning the gap. CDR3 size: 14 residues. CDR3 nucleotide sequence: TGTGCCAGCAGAAGGACAGAGAGAAACTATGGCTACACCTTC. Residues: CASRRTERNYGYTF.

The chain recombines TRBV5-1 with TRBJ2-3; a possible D gene is TRBD2 (6 bases). Looked up from germline, CDR1 is SGHRS and CDR2 is YFSETQ. V lost 4 bases and J lost 7, with 22 bases in between. The CDR3 has 16 amino acids. The CDR3 loop is CASSKTSNWGHNTQYF. CDR3 nucleotide sequence: TGCGCCAGCAGCAAAACTAGCAATTGGGGTCACAATACGCAGTATTTT.

This chain uses TRBV18 with TRBJ2-1, with 10 nucleotides matching TRBD2. Looked up from germline, CDR1 is KGHSH and CDR2 is LQKENI. Trimming removed 7 bases from V and 6 bases from J; junction bases left unmatched: 12. CDR3 size: 16 residues. The CDR3 DNA reads as TGTGCCAGCTTGGGTTTTGGGCTAGCGGGAGCCAATGAGCAGTTCTTC. It yields the protein CASLGFGLAGANEQFF. The whole variable domain, filled in from reference TRBV18 and TRBJ2-1, reads NAGVMQNPRHLVRRRGQEARLRCSPMKGHSHVYWYRQLPEEGLKFMVYLQKENIIDESGMPKERFSAEFPKEGPSILRIQQVVRGDSAAYFCASLGFGLAGANEQFFGPGTRLTVL.

The gene calls are TRBV27 and TRBJ2-2, with 10 bases aligning to TRBD1. This CDR3 contains 16 residues. Germline lookup yields CDR1 MNHEY and CDR2 SMNVEV (reference sequence). V shed 0 bases, J shed 5 bases, and the junction held 3 bases outside the gene matches. CDR3 bases: TGTGCCAGCAGTTTATCGGGACAGGGGAGGACCGGGGAGCTGTTTTTT. Encoded protein: CASSLSGQGRTGELFF.

The chain joins TRBV19 to TRBJ1-1; no firm D call. Deletions cut 9 bases from V and 0 bases from J, with 8 bases between. CDR3 size: 12 residues. Germline V gene sequence: CDR1 LNHDA, CDR2 SQIVND (reference sequence). In DNA, the CDR3 is TGTGCCAGCGGGATAGTGAACACTGAAGCTTTCTTT. It yields the protein CASGIVNTEAFF.

V and J are TRBV27 and TRBJ1-2, with 9 bases aligning to TRBD1. With 5 bases clipped from V and 6 bases from J, the junction kept 10 bases outside the gene matches. CDR3 length equals 15 residues. Germline V gene data show CDR1 as MNHEY and CDR2 as SMNVEV (reference sequence). The CDR3 DNA reads as TGTGCCAGCAGTCCATGGGACAGGGCGGCCGATGGCTACACCTTC. This codes for CASSPWDRAADGYTF.

V gene TRBV6-5 combines with J gene TRBJ2-6; tentatively, D is TRBD2 (5 bases). Trimming took 2 bases from V and 4 from J, leaving 12 bases between them. The CDR3 length is 16 residues. CDR1 MNHEY and CDR2 SVGAGI come from the germline V gene. CDR3 nucleotide sequence: TGTGCCAGCAGTTACAGGTGGGCGGGCGGGGCCAACGTCCTGACTTTC. Translating it yields CASSYRWAGGANVLTF.

The CDR3: CASSLSRGSGEKLFF. CDR3 coding DNA: TGTGCCAGCAGTTTATCGCGGGGGTCCGGTGAAAAACTGTTTTTT. The chain carries TRBV27 and TRBJ1-4; D is possibly TRBD1 (5 bases). This CDR3 has 15 residues. V was shortened by 0 bases and J by 7 bases, with 12 bases between the two germline ends. Germline CDR1 and CDR2: MNHEY and SMNVEV (reference sequence).

The chain joins TRBV7-9 to TRBJ2-7; the D gene is possibly TRBD2 (5 bases). CDR3 length: 15 amino acids. Germline V gene data show CDR1 as SEHNR and CDR2 as FQNEAQ (reference sequence). V was shortened by 1 base and J by 7 bases, with 17 bases between the two germline ends. DNA of the CDR3: TGTGCCAGCAGCTTAGTTGGTAGCGCAGCTGAGGAGCAGTACTTC. Translated: CASSLVGSAAEEQYF.